This TCR beta chain stems from a study of Tregs in tolerant kidney transplant recipients (dated by TCRdb to the late 2010s). About the study as a whole: The study applied TCRbeta sequencing to find donor-specific regulatory T cells before combined kidney and bone marrow transplantation and then followed those same cells after transplant. Several methods of expanding Tregs specific for an allogeneic donor were compared by TCRbeta repertoire sequencing in a few healthy controls. What the work shows at the level of the full study, not this receptor alone: The most biologically relevant and donor-specific TCRbeta repertoire appeared to be identified by expanding Tregs with activated donor B cells. Biological reproducibility was not directly addressed, though technical replication error appeared minimal. Because only a small number of patients were included, the study had limitations, and the results will need to be validated in larger populations as well as under other immunosuppression protocols.

For TCRbeta CDR3 sequencing, genomic DNA was extracted from sorted cells using the QIAGEN DNeasy Blood and Tissue Kit. High-throughput TCRbeta CDR3 sequencing, including PCR amplification with bias correction and internal controls, was performed commercially through immunoSEQ. The study's own analysis went as follows. A unique productive TCRbeta sequence was defined by the CDR3 nucleotide sequence when primers matched, and otherwise by the CDR3 amino acid sequence together with the Vbeta and Jbeta genes. As a correction for sorting error, sequences shared between sorted populations at a frequency ratio of 2:1 or less were discarded, and the remaining shared sequences were assigned to the higher population. A sequence counted as donor-reactive if, in CFSE-low cells, the sequence had a frequency of at least 0.01% and was expanded at least 5-fold compared with unstimulated cells. Repertoire divergence was quantified by Jensen-Shannon divergence calculated from the top 100 TCRbeta sequences ranked by frequency. For samples with multiple sequencing runs, sorting error was corrected in each run separately before the runs were combined. TCRdb holds this immuneACCESS table with in-frame rearrangements only. Some clones are missing; in checked studies, unresolved V genes explain under half, and the rest has no known cause. V, J and clone size derive from that table, while D and trimming were established from the DNA sequence. The sample has under 300,000 clones on record, around 81% of them singletons. The top ten clonotypes cover roughly 0.67% of the sample.

Unstimulated Tregs (CD4+CD25+CD127-), CD4+ non-Tregs (CD4+CD25-), CD4 and CD8 cells were FACS-sorted from thawed PBMCs. Blood from healthy controls was obtained either as purchased buffy coats or from healthy volunteers. Healthy control blood was processed by Ficoll density gradient to PBMCs and cryopreserved; patient PBMCs were collected before and after transplant. The cysteine opens and the phenylalanine closes a CDR3 of 14 amino acids. Kept here is only the CDR3 DNA, which spans 42 bases and is read in frame from base 1. Trimming accounts for 4 bases at V and 5 bases at J, while the number of junction bases matched to no gene is 4. According to the germline V gene, CDR1 reads SGHTS and CDR2 reads YDEGEE. This clone showed up just once. Its antigen remains undetermined. Per-base qualities were not stored, and no clone one base away is much larger.

Sequenced sample: CD4+ T cells from blood. The chain was built from TRBV5-8 and TRBJ2-5; the central 11 bases match TRBD2. This TCR derives from a human donor in good health. DNA sequence: TGTGCCAGCAGCGCGGGACTAGCGGTTGAGACCCAGTACTTC. Its translation is CASSAGLAVETQYF.